This T cell receptor (beta chain) appears in the sequencing data of a study of T-cell memory formation after mild COVID-19. About the study: Clustering of TCRs was largely donor specific. Study-level findings and limits: Memory cells collected pre-infection included some clones that later responded, suggesting cross-reactive memory joined. Among contracting clones, CD4+ were mainly CM/EM and CD8+ enriched in EMRA.

As concerns this clonotype: Its antigen is undetermined.

The J segment lost 2 bases and the V segment lost 5 bases, leaving 5 bases of the junction unmatched. The CDR3 has 15 amino acids. The germline gives CDR1 MNHEY, CDR2 SVGEGT. cDNA libraries for TCR alpha and TCR beta, carrying sample barcodes and UMIs, came from 5'RACE with constant-segment primers. TCRdb reprocessed the 5' RACE reads with MiXCR, giving one entry per CDR3 protein. The sample includes around 300,000 distinct CDR3 sequences, roughly an eighth of them seen just once. The specimen was PBMCs or a T cell subset sorted from them (not recorded which). The chain is built from TRBV6-2 or TRBV6-3 and TRBJ2-3, with TRBD1 matching 9 bases. The clonotype comes from a young man who had mild COVID-19 (a few samples of this study predate the infection). Cell type and time point are not known. The CDR3 region has the DNA TGTGCCAGCAGTGATACAGGGGGCGTCACAGATACGCAGTATTTT. It encodes CASSDTGGVTDTQYF.